This passage covers 26 T cell receptor beta chains from one sample sequenced in a study of CD8+ T cells in alopecia areata. The investigators collected lesional scalp punch biopsies and peripheral blood from alopecia areata patients. Reverse transcribed after extraction, RNA yielded cDNA as the sequencing template. Using immunoSEQ multiplex PCR, the repertoire was profiled, and TCRdb retains in-frame clones only, with some absent. The table has roughly 6,000 clones, 60% seen once. The sequencing input was skin. The source of these receptors is a human donor with alopecia areata.

The V gene is TRBV29-1, the J gene TRBJ2-1; no firm D call. This CDR3 comprises 12 residues. V gave up 3 bases and J gave up 3 bases, with 6 bases separating them. In germline, CDR1 is SQVTM, CDR2 ANQGSEA. DNA of the CDR3: TGCAGCGTTGATGGCCTCTACAATGAGCAGTTCTTC. Amino acid sequence: CSVDGLYNEQFF.

This chain connects TRBV5-1 to TRBJ2-1, with D possibly matching TRBD1 (6 bases). CDR1 SGHRS and CDR2 YFSETQ come from the germline V gene. V lost 5 bases to trimming and J lost 2 bases, with 11 bases between them. The CDR3 loop spans 14 amino acids. CDR3 nucleotide sequence: TGCGCCAGCAGGGCAGGGGAAACCTACAATGAGCAGTTCTTC. Its protein is CASRAGETYNEQFF.

The V gene is TRBV6-6, the J gene TRBJ2-1; 11 nucleotides line up with TRBD2. The ends lost 6 bases at V and 4 bases at J; junction bases unmatched: 5. The CDR3 runs 15 residues. Germline V gene lookup returns CDR1 MNHNY and CDR2 SVGAGI (reference sequence). The CDR3 reads CASSLASGRYNEQFF. CDR3 DNA: TGTGCCAGCAGCCTGGCTAGCGGGAGGTACAATGAGCAGTTCTTC.

The J gene is TRBJ1-1, the V gene TRBV6-5; D is ambiguous. This CDR3 is built from 11 residues. Looked up from germline, CDR1 is MNHEY and CDR2 is SVGAGI. Trimming took off 7 bases at V and 2 bases at J, with 5 bases between the two ends. The CDR3 here is CASTLNTEAFF. In nucleotides, the CDR3 is TGTGCCAGCACCCTTAACACTGAAGCTTTCTTT.

The rearrangement uses TRBV10-3 and TRBJ1-2; D uncertain. V was trimmed by 3 bases and J by 4 bases, leaving 6 bases between them. CDR1 and CDR2 from the germline V gene are ENHRY and SYGVKD. This CDR3 contains 12 residues. The CDR3 is CAISDGFYGYTF. As DNA, the CDR3 is TGTGCCATCAGTGATGGTTTCTATGGCTACACCTTC.

In this sample, this clone turned up a few times. This rearrangement joins TRBV27 to TRBJ1-1; weak D call: TRBD1 (6 bases). Per the germline V gene, CDR1 is MNHEY and CDR2 is SMNVEV (reference sequence). V was shortened by 3 bases and J by 0 bases, with 14 bases between the two germline ends. The CDR3 spans 16 residues. CDR3 DNA: TGTGCCAGCAGTTTGAGGGGGGGAGGCATGAACACTGAAGCTTTCTTT. Encoded protein: CASSLRGGGMNTEAFF.

This clone was detected only once. This chain connects TRBV7-6 to TRBJ1-5; tentative D call: TRBD1 (5 bases). Germline V gives CDR1 SGHVS, CDR2 FNYEAQ. Trimming left V 0 bases short and J 6 bases short, with 12 bases between. This CDR3 has 15 amino acids. CDR3 bases: TGTGCCAGCAGCTTAGCGCCAGGGTCAGGTCAGCCCCAGCATTTT. Its protein is CASSLAPGSGQPQHF.

The V call is TRBV19, the J call TRBJ1-5; 8 nucleotides line up with TRBD1. Germline V lookup: CDR1 LNHDA, CDR2 SQIVND (reference sequence). Losses at the gene ends were 6 bases for V and 7 bases for J; bases not matched to a gene: 14. CDR3 length equals 16 residues. DNA for the CDR3: TGTGCCAGTAGCCGGTCCTGGACAGGGCCTTCCCAGCCCCAGCATTTT. It codes for CASSRSWTGPSQPQHF.

The V and J genes are TRBV27 and TRBJ2-3, with D possibly matching TRBD2 (5 bases). V was shortened by 3 bases and J by 3 bases, with 7 bases between the two germline ends. The CDR3 covers 13 residues. Germline CDR1 and CDR2: MNHEY and SMNVEV (reference sequence). CDR3 sequence: CASSFGVTDTQYF. The CDR3 DNA reads as TGTGCCAGCAGTTTCGGGGTGACAGATACGCAGTATTTT.

The rearrangement joins TRBV28 to TRBJ2-7, with D unclear. The CDR3 has 12 residues. Looked up from germline, CDR1 is MDHEN and CDR2 is SYDVKM. Trimming cost V 3 bases and J 6 bases, with 9 bases left between them. The CDR3: CASSFSQTEQYF. The CDR3, as DNA: TGTGCCAGCAGTTTCTCGCAGACCGAGCAGTACTTC.

The chain carries TRBV5-8 and TRBJ1-4, with 8 bases matching TRBD1. Per germline, CDR1 SGHTS and CDR2 YDEGEE. J gave up 9 bases and V 2 bases, and 6 bases lay outside the gene matches. This CDR3 comprises 14 residues. CDR3 sequence reads: CASSLRTGNKKLFF. CDR3 DNA: TGTGCCAGCAGCTTAAGGACAGGGAACAAAAAACTGTTTTTT.

In this sample, this clone turned up a few times. The V and J genes are TRBV19 and TRBJ1-1; unclear D gene. There are 13 residues in the CDR3. V lost 8 bases, J lost 6 bases, and 16 bases lay in between. CDR1 is LNHDA and CDR2 is SQIVND in the germline V gene (reference sequence). The CDR3 region is CASGLGVGAEAFF. In DNA, the CDR3 is TGTGCCAGTGGGCTTGGGGTAGGAGCTGAAGCTTTCTTT. Full variable domain (rest looked up from reference TRBV19 and TRBJ1-1): DGGITQSPKYLFRKEGQNVTLSCEQNLNHDAMYWYRQDPGQGLRLIYYSQIVNDFQKGDIAEGYSVSREKKESFPLTVTSAQKNPTAFYLCASGLGVGAEAFFGQGTRLTVV.

This clone has only one observation. V is TRBV6-4 and J is TRBJ1-1; D ambiguous. V lost 4 bases and J 1 base, leaving 7 bases between the germline ends. CDR1 and CDR2 (germline): MRHNA, SNTAGT. This CDR3 has 13 amino acids. This CDR3 is CASSVQPNTEAFF. Written as DNA, the CDR3 is TGTGCCAGCAGTGTACAGCCGAACACTGAAGCTTTCTTT.

The V and J genes are TRBV5-8 and TRBJ1-5; TRBD1 aligns across 9 bases. The ends lost 1 base at V and 4 bases at J; junction bases unmatched: 9. Germline values: CDR1 SGHTS, CDR2 YDEGEE. This CDR3 comprises 17 residues. The CDR3 bases are TGTGCCAGCAGCTTGACCCCTACAGGGGGCCGTAATCAGCCCCAGCATTTT. Amino acids: CASSLTPTGGRNQPQHF.

V is TRBV7-4 and J is TRBJ2-3; the match to TRBD1 covers 10 bases. The CDR3 has 14 residues. Germline lookup yields CDR1 SGHVT and CDR2 SQSDAQ. Trimming at V came to 5 bases and at J to 4 bases, leaving 3 bases not matched to a gene. The CDR3 loop reads CASSRDRGADTQYF. CDR3 sequence (DNA): TGTGCCAGCAGCCGGGACAGGGGTGCAGATACGCAGTATTTT.

The chain is built from TRBV5-1 and TRBJ2-5; D possibly uses TRBD1 or TRBD2 (6 bases each). The CDR3 is made up of 16 amino acids. Trimming removed 0 bases at V and 2 bases at J, with 14 bases between. CDR1 is SGHRS and CDR2 is YFSETQ in the germline V gene. The CDR3 here is CASSLASTRGQETQYF. In DNA form, the CDR3 reads TGCGCCAGCAGCTTGGCCTCGACTAGGGGGCAAGAGACCCAGTACTTC.

This chain joins TRBV6-1 and TRBJ1-2, with no clear D. V shed 7 bases and J shed 3 bases, with 6 bases lying between them. This CDR3 contains 11 residues. Germline V gene lookup returns CDR1 MNHNS and CDR2 SASEGT. The CDR3 region is CASTFDYGYTF. CDR3 bases: TGTGCCAGCACGTTCGACTATGGCTACACCTTC.

The gene calls are TRBV18 and TRBJ1-1; D is undetermined. CDR1 is KGHSH and CDR2 is LQKENI in the germline V gene. Trimming took 6 bases from V and 4 from J, leaving 15 bases between them. This CDR3 has 14 residues. CDR3 sequence (DNA): TGTGCCAGCTCTCCTTCCGCTAGGAGCACTGAAGCTTTCTTT. Protein: CASSPSARSTEAFF.

This rearrangement joins TRBV28 to TRBJ2-6; D possibly corresponds to TRBD1 (5 bases). Trimming stripped 3 bases from V and 5 bases from J, with 8 bases between. The CDR3 has 14 amino acids. The V gene's germline CDR1 is MDHEN and CDR2 SYDVKM. The CDR3 DNA reads TGTGCCAGCAGTTTCAGGGAAAGGGCCAACGTCCTGACTTTC. It yields the protein CASSFRERANVLTF.

This rearrangement joins TRBV5-8 to TRBJ2-1, with 7 positions matching TRBD2. Losses at the gene ends were 1 base for V and 0 bases for J; bases not matched to a gene: 4. The CDR3 length is 16 residues. Germline V gene data show CDR1 as SGHTS and CDR2 as YDEGEE. The CDR3 nucleotides read TGTGCCAGCAGCTTGTTCAGCGGGAACTCCTACAATGAGCAGTTCTTC. Amino acid sequence: CASSLFSGNSYNEQFF.

The rearrangement links TRBV28 to TRBJ1-2, with TRBD1 matching over 7 bases. V lost 5 bases and J lost 4; bases outside the gene matches: 7. The CDR3 has 14 amino acids. Per the germline V gene, CDR1 is MDHEN and CDR2 is SYDVKM. The CDR3, as DNA: TGTGCCAGCAGTATGACAGGGAGAACCTATGGCTACACCTTC. Protein sequence: CASSMTGRTYGYTF.

This clone was counted between two and nine times. J is TRBJ2-5 and V is TRBV7-9; 7 bases match TRBD2. Trimming at V came to 8 bases and at J to 5 bases, leaving 5 bases not matched to a gene. CDR1 SEHNR and CDR2 FQNEAQ come from the germline V gene (reference sequence). The CDR3 totals 12 residues. CDR3 residues: CASGRGGETQYF. CDR3 in DNA: TGTGCCAGCGGCCGGGGAGGGGAGACCCAGTACTTC. The complete variable domain, with remaining parts taken from reference TRBV7-9 and TRBJ2-5, reads DTGVSQNPRHKITKRGQNVTFRCDPISEHNRLYWYRQTLGQGPEFLTYFQNEAQLEKSRLLSDRFSAERPKGSFSTLEIQRTEQGDSAMYLCASGRGGETQYFGPGTRLLVL.

This clone was counted once. CDR3 bases: TGCGCCAGCAGTCCTAGCGGGAGGGCCGAGTATTTT. Protein sequence: CASSPSGRAEYF. The genes are TRBV10-2 and TRBJ2-3; 12 nucleotides align to TRBD2. The V and J ends lost 5 bases and 13 bases, in that order; junction bases with no gene match: 4. The V gene's germline CDR1 is WSHSY and CDR2 SAAADI. This CDR3 is 12 amino acids long.

The rearrangement joins TRBV5-6 to TRBJ2-7, with D perhaps matching TRBD2 (5 bases). Germline CDR1 reads SGHDT; CDR2 reads YYEEEE. There are 16 residues in the CDR3. The V and J ends lost 0 bases and 1 base respectively, with 14 bases between them. The CDR3 loop reads CASSLVGLALSYEQYF. The DNA of the CDR3 is TGTGCCAGCAGCTTGGTAGGGCTAGCACTTTCCTACGAGCAGTACTTC.

The genes are TRBV29-1 and TRBJ2-1, with 7 bases aligning to TRBD2. CDR1 and CDR2 from the germline V gene are SQVTM and ANQGSEA. V gave up 4 bases and J gave up 8 bases; unmatched junction bases: 11. This CDR3 contains 14 residues. DNA of the CDR3: TGCAGCGTTGTGGGACTACGGACGATGGATGAGCAGTTCTTC. Protein sequence: CSVVGLRTMDEQFF.

This clone was detected only a few times. The chain recombines TRBV11-2 with TRBJ2-7, with D possibly matching TRBD1 (5 bases). Germline V CDR1 and CDR2: SGHAT, FQNNGV. The V gene lost 8 bases and the J gene lost 2 bases, with 22 bases spanning the gap. The CDR3 runs to 16 residues. The CDR3 loop reads CASQIMPGQIPYEQYF. The CDR3 region has the DNA TGTGCCAGCCAAATCATGCCAGGGCAAATCCCCTACGAGCAGTACTTC.